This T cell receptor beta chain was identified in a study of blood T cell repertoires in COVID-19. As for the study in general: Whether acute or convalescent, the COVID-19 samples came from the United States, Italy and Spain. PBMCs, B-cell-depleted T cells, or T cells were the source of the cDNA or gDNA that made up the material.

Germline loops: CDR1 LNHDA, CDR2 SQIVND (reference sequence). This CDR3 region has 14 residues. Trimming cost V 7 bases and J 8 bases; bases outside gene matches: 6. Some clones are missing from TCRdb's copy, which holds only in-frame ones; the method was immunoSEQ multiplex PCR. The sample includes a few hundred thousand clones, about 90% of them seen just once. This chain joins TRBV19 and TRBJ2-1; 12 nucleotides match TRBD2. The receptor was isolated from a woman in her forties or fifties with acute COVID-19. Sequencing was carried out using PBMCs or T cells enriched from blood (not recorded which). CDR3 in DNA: TGTGCCAGTAAGCGACTAGCGGGAGCCCATGAGCAGTTCTTC. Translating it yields CASKRLAGAHEQFF.